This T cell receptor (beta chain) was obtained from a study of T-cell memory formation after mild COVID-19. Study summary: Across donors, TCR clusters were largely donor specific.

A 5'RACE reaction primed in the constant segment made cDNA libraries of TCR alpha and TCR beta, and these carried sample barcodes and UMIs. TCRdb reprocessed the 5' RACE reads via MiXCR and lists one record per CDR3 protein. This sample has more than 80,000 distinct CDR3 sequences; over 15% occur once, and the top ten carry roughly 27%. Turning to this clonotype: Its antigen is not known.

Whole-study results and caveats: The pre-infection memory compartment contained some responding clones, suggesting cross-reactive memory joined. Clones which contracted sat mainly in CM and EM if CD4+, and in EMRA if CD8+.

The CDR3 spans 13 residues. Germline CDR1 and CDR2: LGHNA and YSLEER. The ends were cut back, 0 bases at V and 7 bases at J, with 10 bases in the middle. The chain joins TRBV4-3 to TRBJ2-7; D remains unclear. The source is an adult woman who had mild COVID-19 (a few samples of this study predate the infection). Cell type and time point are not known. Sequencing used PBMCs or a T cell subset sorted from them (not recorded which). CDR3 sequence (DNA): TGCGCCAGCAGCCAAGATCTCCTCGAAGAGCAGTACTTC. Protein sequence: CASSQDLLEEQYF.